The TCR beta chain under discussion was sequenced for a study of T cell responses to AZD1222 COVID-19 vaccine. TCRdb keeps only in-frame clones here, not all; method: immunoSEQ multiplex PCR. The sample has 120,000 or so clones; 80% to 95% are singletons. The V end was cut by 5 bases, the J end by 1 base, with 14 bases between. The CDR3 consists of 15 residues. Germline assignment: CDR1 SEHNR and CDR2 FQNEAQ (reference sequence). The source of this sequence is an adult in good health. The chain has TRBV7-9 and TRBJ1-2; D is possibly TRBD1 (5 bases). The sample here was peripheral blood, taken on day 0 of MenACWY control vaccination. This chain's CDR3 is CASSRLGGDNYGYTF. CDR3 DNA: TGTGCCAGCAGCCGTCTTGGGGGGGATAACTATGGCTACACCTTC.